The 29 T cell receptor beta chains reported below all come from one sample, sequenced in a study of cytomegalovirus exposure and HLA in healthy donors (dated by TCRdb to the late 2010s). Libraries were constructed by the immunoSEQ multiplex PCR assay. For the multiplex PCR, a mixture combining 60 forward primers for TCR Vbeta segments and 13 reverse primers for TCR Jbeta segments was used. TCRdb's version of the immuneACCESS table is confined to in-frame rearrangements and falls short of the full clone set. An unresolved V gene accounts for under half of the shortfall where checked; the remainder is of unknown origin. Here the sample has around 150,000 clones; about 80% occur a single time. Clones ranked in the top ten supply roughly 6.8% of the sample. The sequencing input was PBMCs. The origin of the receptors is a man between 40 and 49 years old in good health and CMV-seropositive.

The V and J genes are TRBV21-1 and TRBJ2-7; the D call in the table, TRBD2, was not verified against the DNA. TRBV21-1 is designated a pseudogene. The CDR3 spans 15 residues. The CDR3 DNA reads TGTGCCAGCAGGGCCGAAGAGACTGCCCCCTACGAGCAGTACTTC. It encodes CASRAEETAPYEQYF.

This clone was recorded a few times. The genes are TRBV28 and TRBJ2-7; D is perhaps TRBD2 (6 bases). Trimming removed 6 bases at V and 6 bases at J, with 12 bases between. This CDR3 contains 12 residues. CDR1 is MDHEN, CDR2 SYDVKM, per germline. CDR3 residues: CASSRTTPEQYF. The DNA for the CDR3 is TGTGCCAGCAGCAGGACTACGCCCGAGCAGTACTTC.

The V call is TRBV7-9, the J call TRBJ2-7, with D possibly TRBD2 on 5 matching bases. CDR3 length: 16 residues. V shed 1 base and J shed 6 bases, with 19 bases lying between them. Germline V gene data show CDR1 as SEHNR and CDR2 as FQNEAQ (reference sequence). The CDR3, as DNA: TGTGCCAGCAGCTTAGTGGGGTCGCGGGTAAGAGGCGAGCAGTACTTC. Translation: CASSLVGSRVRGEQYF.

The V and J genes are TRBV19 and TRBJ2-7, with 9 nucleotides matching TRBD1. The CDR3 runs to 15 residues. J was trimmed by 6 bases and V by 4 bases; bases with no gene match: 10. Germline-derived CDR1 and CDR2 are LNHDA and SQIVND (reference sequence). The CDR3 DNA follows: TGTGCCAGTAGTACAGTGGGACAGGGAATAAGCGAGCAGTACTTC. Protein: CASSTVGQGISEQYF.

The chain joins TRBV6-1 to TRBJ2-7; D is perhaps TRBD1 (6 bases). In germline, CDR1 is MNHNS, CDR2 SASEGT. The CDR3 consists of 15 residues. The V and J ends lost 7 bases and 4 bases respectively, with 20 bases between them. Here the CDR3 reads CASTSLFGQNYEQYF. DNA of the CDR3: TGTGCCAGCACCTCGTTATTCGGACAGAATTACGAGCAGTACTTC.

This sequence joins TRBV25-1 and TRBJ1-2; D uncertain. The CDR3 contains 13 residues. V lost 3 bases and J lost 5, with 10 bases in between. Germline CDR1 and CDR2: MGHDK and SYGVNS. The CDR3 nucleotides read TGTGCCAGCAGTGACAGAGGGTGGTATGGCTACACCTTC. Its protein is CASSDRGWYGYTF.

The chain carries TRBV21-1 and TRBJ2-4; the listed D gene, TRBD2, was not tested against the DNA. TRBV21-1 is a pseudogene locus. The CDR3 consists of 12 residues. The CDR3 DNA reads TGTGCCAGCAGCAAAGCCGAGACTAGCGGGAGCTTC. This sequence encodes CASSKAETSGSF.

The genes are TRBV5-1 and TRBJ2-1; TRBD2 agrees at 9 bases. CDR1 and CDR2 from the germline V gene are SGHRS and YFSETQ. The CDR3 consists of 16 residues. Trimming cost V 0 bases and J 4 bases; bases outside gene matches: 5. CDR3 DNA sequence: TGCGCCAGCAGCTTGGAAACAGCGGGAGGTTACAATGAGCAGTTCTTC. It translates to CASSLETAGGYNEQFF.

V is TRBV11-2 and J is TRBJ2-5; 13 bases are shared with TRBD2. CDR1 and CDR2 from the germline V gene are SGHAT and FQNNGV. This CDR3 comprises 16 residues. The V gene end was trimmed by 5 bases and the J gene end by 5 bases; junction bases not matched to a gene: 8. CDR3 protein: CASSRRLAGGLETQYF. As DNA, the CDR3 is TGTGCCAGCAGCCGTCGACTAGCGGGAGGCTTGGAGACCCAGTACTTC.

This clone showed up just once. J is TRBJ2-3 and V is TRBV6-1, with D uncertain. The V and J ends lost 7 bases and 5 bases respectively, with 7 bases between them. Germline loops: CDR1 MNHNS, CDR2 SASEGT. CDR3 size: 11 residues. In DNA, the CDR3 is TGTGCCAGCACACAGAAAGATACGCAGTATTTT. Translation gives CASTQKDTQYF.

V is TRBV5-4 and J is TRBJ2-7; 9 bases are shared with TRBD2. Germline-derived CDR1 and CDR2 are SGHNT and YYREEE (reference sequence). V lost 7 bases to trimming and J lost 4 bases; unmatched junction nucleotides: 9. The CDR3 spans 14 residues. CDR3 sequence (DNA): TGTGCCAGCCACATGGCGGGAGGGCGGTACGAGCAGTACTTC. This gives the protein CASHMAGGRYEQYF.

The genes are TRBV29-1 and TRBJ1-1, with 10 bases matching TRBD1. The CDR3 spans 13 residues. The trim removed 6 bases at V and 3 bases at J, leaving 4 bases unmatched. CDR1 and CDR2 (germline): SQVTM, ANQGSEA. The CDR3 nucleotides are TGCAGCGTCAGGACAGGGGGGGACACTGAAGCTTTCTTT. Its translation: CSVRTGGDTEAFF.

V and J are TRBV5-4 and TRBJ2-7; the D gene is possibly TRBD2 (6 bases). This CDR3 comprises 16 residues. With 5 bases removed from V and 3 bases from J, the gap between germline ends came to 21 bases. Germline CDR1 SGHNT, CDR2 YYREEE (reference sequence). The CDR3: CASSNAEGYRSYEQYF. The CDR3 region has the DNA TGTGCCAGCAGTAATGCGGAGGGATACAGGAGCTACGAGCAGTACTTC.

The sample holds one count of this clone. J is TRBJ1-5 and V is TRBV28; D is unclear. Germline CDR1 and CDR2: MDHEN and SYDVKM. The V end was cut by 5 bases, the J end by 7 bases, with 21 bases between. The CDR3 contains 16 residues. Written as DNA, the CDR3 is TGTGCCAGCAGTCCACCGCTTAGGAGGATGCTCCAGCCCCAGCATTTT. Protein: CASSPPLRRMLQPQHF.

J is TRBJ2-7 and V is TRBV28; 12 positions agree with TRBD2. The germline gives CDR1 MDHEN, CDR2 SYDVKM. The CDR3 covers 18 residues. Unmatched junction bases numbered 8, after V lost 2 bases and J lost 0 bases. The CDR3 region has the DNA TGTGCCAGCAGTTTAGGGACTAGCGGGTTTCATAGCTCCTACGAGCAGTACTTC. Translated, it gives CASSLGTSGFHSSYEQYF.

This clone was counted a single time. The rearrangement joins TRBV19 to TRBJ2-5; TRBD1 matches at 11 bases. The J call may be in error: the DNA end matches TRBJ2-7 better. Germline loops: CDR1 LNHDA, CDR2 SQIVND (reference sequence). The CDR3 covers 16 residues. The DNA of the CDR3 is TGTGCCAGTAGCTCCCGGACAGGGGGCGTTGGATACGAGCAGTACTTC. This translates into CASSSRTGGVGYEQYF.

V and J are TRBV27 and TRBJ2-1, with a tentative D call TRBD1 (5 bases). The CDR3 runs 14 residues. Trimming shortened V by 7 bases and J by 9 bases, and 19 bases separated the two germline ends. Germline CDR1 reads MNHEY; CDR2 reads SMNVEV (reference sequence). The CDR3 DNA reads TGTGCCAGCAACCCGGTAGGCTACCAGGGTGAGCAGTTCTTC. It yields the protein CASNPVGYQGEQFF.

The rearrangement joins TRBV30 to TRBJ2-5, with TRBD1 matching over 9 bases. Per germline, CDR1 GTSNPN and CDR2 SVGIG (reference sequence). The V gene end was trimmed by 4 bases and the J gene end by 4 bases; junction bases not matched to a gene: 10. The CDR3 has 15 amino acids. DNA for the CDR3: TGTGCCTGGACCCGCGACAGGGGGACGTTAGAGACCCAGTACTTC. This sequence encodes CAWTRDRGTLETQYF. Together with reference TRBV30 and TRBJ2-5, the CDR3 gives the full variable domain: SQTIHQWPATLVQPVGSPLSLECTVEGTSNPNLYWYRQAAGRGLQLLFYSVGIGQISSEVPQNLSASRPQDRQFILSSKKLLLSDSGFYLCAWTRDRGTLETQYFGPGTRLLVL.

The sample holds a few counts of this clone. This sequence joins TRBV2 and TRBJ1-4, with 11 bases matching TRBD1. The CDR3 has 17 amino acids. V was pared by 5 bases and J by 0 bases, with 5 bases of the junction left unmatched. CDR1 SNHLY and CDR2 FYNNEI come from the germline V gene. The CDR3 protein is CASSKSGQGATNEKLFF. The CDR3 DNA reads TGTGCCAGCAGTAAATCGGGACAGGGGGCAACTAATGAAAAACTGTTTTTT.

CDR3: CASSRGLGSYNEQFF. The CDR3 DNA follows: TGTGCCAGCAGCCGTGGACTAGGATCCTACAATGAGCAGTTCTTC. The genes are TRBV5-6 and TRBJ2-1, with TRBD2 matching 7 bases. The germline gives CDR1 SGHDT, CDR2 YYEEEE. Unmatched junction bases numbered 5, after V lost 4 bases and J lost 1 base. The CDR3 sequence is 15 residues long.

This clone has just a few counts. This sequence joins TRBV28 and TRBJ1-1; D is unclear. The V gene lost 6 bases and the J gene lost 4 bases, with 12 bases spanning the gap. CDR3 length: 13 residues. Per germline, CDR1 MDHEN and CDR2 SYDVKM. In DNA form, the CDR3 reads TGTGCCAGCAGCAACTTTCGGGGCACTGAAGCTTTCTTT. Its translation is CASSNFRGTEAFF.

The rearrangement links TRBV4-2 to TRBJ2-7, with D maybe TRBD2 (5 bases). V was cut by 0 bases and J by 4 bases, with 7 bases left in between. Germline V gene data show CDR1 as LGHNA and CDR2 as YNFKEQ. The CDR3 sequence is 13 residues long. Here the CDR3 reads CASSQDRGYEQYF. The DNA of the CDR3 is TGTGCCAGCAGCCAAGACCGCGGGTACGAGCAGTACTTC.

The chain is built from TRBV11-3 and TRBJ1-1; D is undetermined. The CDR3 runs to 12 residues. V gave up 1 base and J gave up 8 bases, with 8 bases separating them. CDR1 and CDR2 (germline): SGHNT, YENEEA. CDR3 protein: CASSLGDREAFF. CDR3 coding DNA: TGTGCCAGCAGCTTAGGAGATAGAGAAGCTTTCTTT.

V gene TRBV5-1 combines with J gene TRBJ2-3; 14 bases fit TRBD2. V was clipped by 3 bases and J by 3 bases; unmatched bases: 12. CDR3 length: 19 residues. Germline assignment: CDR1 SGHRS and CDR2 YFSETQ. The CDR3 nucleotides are TGCGCCAGCAGCTCGGGTCGGGGACTAGCGGGAGATATAACAGATACGCAGTATTTT. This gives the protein CASSSGRGLAGDITDTQYF.

CDR3 in amino acids: CASSALGGGGYEQYF. In DNA form, the CDR3 reads TGTGCCAGCTCTGCCCTCGGAGGTGGAGGGTACGAGCAGTACTTC. The chain is built from TRBV6-1 and TRBJ2-7, with TRBD2 as a possible D gene (6 bases). Trimming pared 8 bases from V and 4 bases from J, leaving 21 bases between. Germline assignment: CDR1 MNHNS and CDR2 SASEGT. The CDR3 has 15 amino acids.

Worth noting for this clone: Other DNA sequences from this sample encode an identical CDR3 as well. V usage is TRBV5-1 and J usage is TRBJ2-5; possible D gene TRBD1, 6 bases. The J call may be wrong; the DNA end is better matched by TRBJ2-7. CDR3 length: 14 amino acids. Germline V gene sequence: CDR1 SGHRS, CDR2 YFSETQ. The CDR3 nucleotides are TGCGCCAGCAGCTTGGGGCAGGGGAGCTACGAGCAGTACTTC. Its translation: CASSLGQGSYEQYF.

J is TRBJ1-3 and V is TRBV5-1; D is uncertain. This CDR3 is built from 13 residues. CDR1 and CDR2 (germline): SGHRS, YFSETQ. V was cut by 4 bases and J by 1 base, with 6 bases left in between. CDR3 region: CASSGGSGNTIYF. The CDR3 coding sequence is TGCGCCAGCAGCGGCGGATCTGGAAACACCATATATTTT.

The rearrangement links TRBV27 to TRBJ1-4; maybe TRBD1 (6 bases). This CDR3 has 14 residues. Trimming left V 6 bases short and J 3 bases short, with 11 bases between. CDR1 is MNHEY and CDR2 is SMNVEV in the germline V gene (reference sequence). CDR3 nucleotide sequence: TGTGCCAGCAGCACAGGGTACCCTAATGAAAAACTGTTTTTT. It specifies CASSTGYPNEKLFF.

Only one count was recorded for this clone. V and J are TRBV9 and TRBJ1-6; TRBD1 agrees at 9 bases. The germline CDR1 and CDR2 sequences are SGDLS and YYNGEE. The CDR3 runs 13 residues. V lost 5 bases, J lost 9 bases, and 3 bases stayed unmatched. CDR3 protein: CASSGQGISPLHF. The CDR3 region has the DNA TGTGCCAGCAGTGGACAGGGGATTTCACCCCTCCACTTT.